This T cell receptor beta chain was recorded in a study of blood T cell repertoires in COVID-19. Study as a whole: Acute and convalescent COVID-19 specimens originated in the United States, Italy and Spain.

The germline V gene encodes CDR1 SGHVS and CDR2 FNYEAQ. The V and J ends lost 5 bases and 7 bases respectively, with 15 bases between them. This CDR3 has 15 residues. TCRdb keeps only in-frame clones here, not all; method: immunoSEQ multiplex PCR. Among approximately 200,000 clones listed, about 81% were seen once. Seattle cases were enrolled at active infection and followed longitudinally. The material sequenced was peripheral blood. The TCR originated in a woman older than 75 with COVID-19, enrolled during active disease. This chain connects TRBV7-6 to TRBJ1-6; weak D call: TRBD1 (6 bases). The CDR3 nucleotides are TGTGCCAGCAGCCCCACCAAGGGGGGGAATTCACCCCTCCACTTT. Translating it yields CASSPTKGGNSPLHF.